This T cell receptor beta chain was identified in a study of prognosis after radiotherapy for stage I lung cancer. About the research overall: Among the patients, seven had squamous cell carcinoma and eleven to twelve had adenocarcinoma. Findings of the study overall: Unique TCR clone counts were lower following stereotactic body radiation therapy (median roughly 9,300 versus 7,200).

Amplification of TCR beta CDR3 from genomic DNA used two-round multiplex PCR. First-round PCR employed TRBV- and TRBJ-specific primers for each gene. TCRdb redid the calling of the multiplex PCR reads with MiXCR, one entry per CDR3 protein. The sample contains approximately 18,000 distinct CDR3 sequences, 50% of which appear only once. This CDR3 is 15 amino acids long. Per the germline V gene, CDR1 is MGHDK and CDR2 is SYGVNS. About this clonotype: Its antigen is undetermined. One end of the junction does not line up with germline, which may come from a read error.

This specimen consisted of PBMCs, obtained before or after stereotactic body radiation therapy (not recorded which). The chain recombines TRBV25-1 with TRBJ1-1, with D possibly TRBD1 on 5 matching bases. The origin of this receptor is a donor over 45 with non-small cell lung cancer. The CDR3 loop is CSSTAPGPRTTEAFF. The DNA for the CDR3 is TGTTCCAGCACAGCCCCGGGACCGCGGACTACTGAAGCTTTCTTT.